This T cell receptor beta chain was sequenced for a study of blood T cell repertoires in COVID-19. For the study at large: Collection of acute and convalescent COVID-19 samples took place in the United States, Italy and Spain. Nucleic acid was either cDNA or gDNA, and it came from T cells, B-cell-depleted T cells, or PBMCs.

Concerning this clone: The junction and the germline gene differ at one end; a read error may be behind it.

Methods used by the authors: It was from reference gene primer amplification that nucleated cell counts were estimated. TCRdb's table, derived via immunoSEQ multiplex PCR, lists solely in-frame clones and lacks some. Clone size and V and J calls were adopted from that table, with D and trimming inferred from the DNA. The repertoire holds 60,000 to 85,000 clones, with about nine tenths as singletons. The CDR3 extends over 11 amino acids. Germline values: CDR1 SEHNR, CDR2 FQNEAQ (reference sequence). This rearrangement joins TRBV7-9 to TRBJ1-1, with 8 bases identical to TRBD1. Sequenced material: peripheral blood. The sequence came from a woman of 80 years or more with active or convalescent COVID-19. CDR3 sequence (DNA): TGTGCCAGCAGTTTAGGACAGGGAGCTTTCTTT. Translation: CASSLGQGAFF. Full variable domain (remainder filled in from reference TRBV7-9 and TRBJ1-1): DTGVSQNPRHKITKRGQNVTFRCDPISEHNRLYWYRQTLGQGPEFLTYFQNEAQLEKSRLLSDRFSAERPKGSFSTLEIQRTEQGDSAMYLCASSLGQGAFFGQGTRLTVV.